This T cell receptor beta chain appears in the sequencing data of a study of T-cell reconstitution after alpha-beta-depleted transplantation in children. As it was prepared, the TCRbeta library received unique molecular identifiers. Each CDR3 protein gets one entry after TCRdb re-called the PCR reads with MiXCR. The table records 440,000 or so distinct CDR3 sequences, roughly two fifths of them present only once. The CDR3 extends over 16 amino acids. The gene calls are TRBV21-1 and TRBJ2-3; the table's D call, TRBD1, has no DNA check behind it. TRBV21-1 is a documented pseudogene. Material: PBMCs, obtained before TCRalphabeta/CD19-depleted stem cell transplant. The receptor was isolated from a girl aged 2-10 years with aplastic anemia, due to receive a stem cell transplant. The CDR3 reads CASSKAPKGGTDTQYF. The CDR3, as DNA: TGTGCCAGCAGCAAAGCCCCGAAGGGGGGGACAGATACGCAGTATTTT.